The clone carrying this T cell receptor beta chain was observed a few times. Its specificity is not known. Input for naive CD8 libraries was roughly 19,000 to 1,100,000 sorted cells; the RNA fraction used was 10%, 30% or 50%. Sorting defined naive CD8 T cells as CD8+CD4-CCR7+CD45RA+. The data stem from a study of molecular identifiers for immune sequencing clone quantification. Regarding the study as a whole: Clones with over 20 RNA copies captured over 99% of effector molecules but under 1% of naive ones.

The V gene's germline CDR1 is MGHRA and CDR2 YSYEKL. V gave up 0 bases and J gave up 7 bases, with 13 bases separating them. This CDR3 comprises 15 residues. Listed TCR primers, together with previously described methods, were used for the bulk TCR libraries. TCRdb reprocessed the PCR reads with MiXCR, giving one entry per CDR3 protein. The top ten hold around 0.84% of the sample, which has about 500,000 distinct CDR3 sequences, about 20% seen once. Specimen: naive CD8+ T cells from blood, with Jurkat cell RNA spiked in. Specified subset: FACS-sorted CD8+CD4-CCR7+CD45RA+ naive T cells. The chain carries TRBV4-1 and TRBJ2-1, with D perhaps matching TRBD2 (6 bases). The sequence was collected from a human donor in good health. Some libraries in this study had Jurkat cell RNA spiked in. CDR3 protein: CASSQDVGLTNEQFF. The CDR3 region has the DNA TGCGCCAGCAGCCAAGATGTGGGACTTACGAATGAGCAGTTCTTC.